This T cell receptor beta chain was recorded in a study of blood T cell repertoires in COVID-19. Study-wide context: Sites across the United States, Italy and Spain contributed samples from acute and convalescent COVID-19. Nucleic acid was either cDNA or gDNA, and it came from T cells, B-cell-depleted T cells, or PBMCs.

Trimming cost V 5 bases and J 3 bases, with 14 bases left between them. This CDR3 is 14 amino acids long. The germline V gene has CDR1 SGHNT and CDR2 YENEEA. Authors' data handling: Estimates of nucleated cell counts were drawn from the amplification of reference gene primers. Libraries were prepared by immunoSEQ multiplex PCR; TCRdb keeps only in-frame clonotypes and omits some of them. That table is the source of V, J and clone size, and D and trimming were worked out from the DNA. The sample carries around 100,000 clones, approximately 90% recorded once. The sample comprised peripheral blood. The TCR originated in a woman older than 75 with acute or convalescent COVID-19. The chain recombines TRBV11-3 with TRBJ2-7; tentatively, D is TRBD1 (5 bases). In DNA form, the CDR3 reads TGTGCCAGCAGCCTGATCTTGGGGCGCTACGAGCAGTACTTC. This encodes CASSLILGRYEQYF.